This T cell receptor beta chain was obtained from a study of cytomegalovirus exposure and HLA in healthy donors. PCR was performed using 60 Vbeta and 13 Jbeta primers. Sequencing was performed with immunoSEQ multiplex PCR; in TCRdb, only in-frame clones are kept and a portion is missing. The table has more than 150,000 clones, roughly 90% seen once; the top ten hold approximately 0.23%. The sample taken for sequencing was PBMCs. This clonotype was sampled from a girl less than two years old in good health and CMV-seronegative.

CDR3 protein: CASSLDRFYTEAFF. Written as DNA, the CDR3 is TGTGCCAGCAGCTTAGACAGGTTCTACACTGAAGCTTTCTTT. The chain uses TRBV7-9 and TRBJ1-1, with TRBD1 as a possible D gene (5 bases). V lost 1 base to trimming and J lost 3 bases, with 9 bases between them. Germline lookup yields CDR1 SEHNR and CDR2 FQNEAQ (reference sequence). CDR3 size: 14 residues.